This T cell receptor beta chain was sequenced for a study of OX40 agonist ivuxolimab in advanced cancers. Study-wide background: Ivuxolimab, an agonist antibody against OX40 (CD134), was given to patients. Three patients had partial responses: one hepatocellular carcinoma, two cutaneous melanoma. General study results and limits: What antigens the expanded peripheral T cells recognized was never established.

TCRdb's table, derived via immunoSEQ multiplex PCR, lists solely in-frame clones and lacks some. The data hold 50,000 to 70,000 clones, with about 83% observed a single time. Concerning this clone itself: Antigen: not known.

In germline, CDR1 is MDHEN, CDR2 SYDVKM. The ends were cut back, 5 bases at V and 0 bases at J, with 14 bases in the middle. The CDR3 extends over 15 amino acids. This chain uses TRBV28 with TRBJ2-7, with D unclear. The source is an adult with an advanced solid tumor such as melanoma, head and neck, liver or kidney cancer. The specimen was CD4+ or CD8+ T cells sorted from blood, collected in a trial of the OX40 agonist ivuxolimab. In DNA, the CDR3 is TGTGCCAGCAGTCTATCCGACCCCAGCTCCTACGAGCAGTACTTC. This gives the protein CASSLSDPSSYEQYF.